This TCR beta chain appears in the sequencing data of a study of T cells in Graves' hyperthyroidism and ophthalmopathy. The study's findings and limits: A model of 13 V-J features distinguished ophthalmopathy from stable hyperthyroidism.

The investigators amplified TCR beta CDR3 regions from RNA transcripts. TCR CDR3 regions were first amplified by RT-PCR with HTBI primers. A single record per CDR3 protein comes from TCRdb applying MiXCR to the multiplex PCR reads. The sample records 300,000 to 350,000 distinct CDR3 sequences, approximately 15% being singletons. This clonotype was counted a few times. Its antigen is as yet unknown. V was clipped by 3 bases and J by 5 bases; unmatched bases: 13. Germline V gene sequence: CDR1 SGHAT, CDR2 FQNNGV. The CDR3 consists of 17 residues. The chain employs TRBV11-2 and TRBJ2-5, with TRBD2 identical over 9 bases. Sequencing was done on a sample of blood. The TCR was taken from a man aged 25 to 40 with Graves' hyperthyroidism. CDR3 sequence reads: CASSFGLALVSGETQYF. Here the CDR3 DNA reads TGTGCCAGCAGCTTTGGACTAGCGCTAGTGTCAGGGGAGACCCAGTACTTC.